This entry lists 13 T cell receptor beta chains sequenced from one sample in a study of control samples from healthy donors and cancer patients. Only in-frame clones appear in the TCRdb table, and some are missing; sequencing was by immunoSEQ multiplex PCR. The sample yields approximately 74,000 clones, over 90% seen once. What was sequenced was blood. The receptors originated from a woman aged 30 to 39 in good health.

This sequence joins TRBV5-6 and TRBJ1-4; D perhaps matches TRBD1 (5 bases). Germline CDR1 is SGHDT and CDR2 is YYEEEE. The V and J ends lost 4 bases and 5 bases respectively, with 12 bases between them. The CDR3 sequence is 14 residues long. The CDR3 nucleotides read TGTGCCAGCAGCGGGTGGGACGGGAATGAAAAACTGTTTTTT. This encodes CASSGWDGNEKLFF.

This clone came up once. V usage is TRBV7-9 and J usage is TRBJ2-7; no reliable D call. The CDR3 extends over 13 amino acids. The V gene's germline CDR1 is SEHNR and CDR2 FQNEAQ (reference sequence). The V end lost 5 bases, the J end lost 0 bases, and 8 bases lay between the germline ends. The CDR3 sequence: CASSTRNSYEQYF. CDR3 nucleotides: TGTGCCAGCAGCACTCGGAACTCCTACGAGCAGTACTTC.

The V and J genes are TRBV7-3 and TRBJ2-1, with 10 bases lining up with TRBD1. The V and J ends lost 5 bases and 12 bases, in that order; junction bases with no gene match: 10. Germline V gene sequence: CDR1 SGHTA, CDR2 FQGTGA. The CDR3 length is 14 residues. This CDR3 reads CASSLQGQGLGQFF. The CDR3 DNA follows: TGTGCCAGCAGCCTCCAGGGACAGGGGCTGGGGCAGTTCTTC.

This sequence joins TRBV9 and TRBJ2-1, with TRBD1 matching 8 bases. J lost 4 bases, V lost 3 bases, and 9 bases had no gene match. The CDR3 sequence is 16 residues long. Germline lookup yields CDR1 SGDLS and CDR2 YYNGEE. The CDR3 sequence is CASSARTGSIYNEQFF. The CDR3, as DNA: TGTGCCAGCAGCGCGAGGACAGGGTCGATTTACAATGAGCAGTTCTTC. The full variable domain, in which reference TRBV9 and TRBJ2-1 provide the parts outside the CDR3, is DSGVTQTPKHLITATGQRVTLRCSPRSGDLSVYWYQQSLDQGLQFLIQYYNGEERAKGNILERFSAQQFPDLHSELNLSSLELGDSALYFCASSARTGSIYNEQFFGPGTRLTVL.

The CDR3 bases are TGTGCCAGCAGCCTCAACGGGGGAACGGGCCTTGAGACCCAGTACTTC. Its protein is CASSLNGGTGLETQYF. This chain connects TRBV3-1 (or the pseudogene TRBV3-2) to TRBJ2-5; perhaps TRBD2 as D (6 bases). Germline CDR1 is LGHDT and CDR2 is YNNKEL (reference sequence). Trimming took 4 bases from V and 5 from J, leaving 20 bases between them. The CDR3 extends over 16 amino acids.

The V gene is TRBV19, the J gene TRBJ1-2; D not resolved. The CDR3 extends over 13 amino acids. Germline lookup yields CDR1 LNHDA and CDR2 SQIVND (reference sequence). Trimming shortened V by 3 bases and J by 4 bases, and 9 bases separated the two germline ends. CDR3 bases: TGTGCCAGTAGTATGTCTGATATCTATGGCTACACCTTC. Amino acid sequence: CASSMSDIYGYTF.

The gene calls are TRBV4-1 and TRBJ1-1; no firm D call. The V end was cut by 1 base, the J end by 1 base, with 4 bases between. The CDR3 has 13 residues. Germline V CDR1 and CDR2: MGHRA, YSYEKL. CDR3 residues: CASSQARNTEAFF. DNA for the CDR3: TGCGCCAGCAGCCAAGCTAGGAACACTGAAGCTTTCTTT.

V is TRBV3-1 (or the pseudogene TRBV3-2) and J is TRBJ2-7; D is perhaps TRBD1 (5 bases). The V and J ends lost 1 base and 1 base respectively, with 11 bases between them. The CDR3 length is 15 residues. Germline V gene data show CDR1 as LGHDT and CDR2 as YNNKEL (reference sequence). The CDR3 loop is CASSQVRGASYEQYF. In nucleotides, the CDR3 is TGTGCCAGCAGCCAAGTTCGTGGGGCTTCCTACGAGCAGTACTTC.

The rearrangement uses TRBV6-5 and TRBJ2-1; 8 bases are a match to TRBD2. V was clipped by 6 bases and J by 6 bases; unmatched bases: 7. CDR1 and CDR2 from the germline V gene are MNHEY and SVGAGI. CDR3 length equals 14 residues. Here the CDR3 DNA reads TGTGCCAGCAGCCTGTCCGGACTAGCCAATGAGCAGTTCTTC. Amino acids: CASSLSGLANEQFF.

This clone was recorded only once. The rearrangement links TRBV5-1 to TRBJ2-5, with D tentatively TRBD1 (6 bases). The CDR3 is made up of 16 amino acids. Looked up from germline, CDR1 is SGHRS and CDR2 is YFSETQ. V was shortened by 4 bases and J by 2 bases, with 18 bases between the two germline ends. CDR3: CASSPSGRTVQETQYF. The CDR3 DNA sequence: TGCGCCAGCAGCCCCTCCGGAAGGACAGTTCAAGAGACCCAGTACTTC.

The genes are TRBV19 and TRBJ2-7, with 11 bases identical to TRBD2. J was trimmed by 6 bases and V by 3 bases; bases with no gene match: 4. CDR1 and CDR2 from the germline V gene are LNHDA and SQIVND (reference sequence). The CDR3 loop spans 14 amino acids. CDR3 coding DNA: TGTGCCAGTAGTATCCCGGGACTAGCGGCCGAGCAGTACTTC. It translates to CASSIPGLAAEQYF.

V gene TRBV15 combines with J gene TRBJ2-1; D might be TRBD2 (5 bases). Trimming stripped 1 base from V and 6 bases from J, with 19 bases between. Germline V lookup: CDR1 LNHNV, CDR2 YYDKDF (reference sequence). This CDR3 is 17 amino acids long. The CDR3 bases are TGTGCCACCAGCAGAGTCTTCCCCGGGGTGTTGTCCAATGAGCAGTTCTTC. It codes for CATSRVFPGVLSNEQFF.

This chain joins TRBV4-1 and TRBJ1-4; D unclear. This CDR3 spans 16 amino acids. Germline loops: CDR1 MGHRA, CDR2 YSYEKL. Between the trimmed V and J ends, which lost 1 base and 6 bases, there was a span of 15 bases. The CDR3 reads CASSQGPGKVDEKLFF. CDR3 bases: TGCGCCAGCAGCCAAGGCCCGGGGAAGGTTGATGAAAAACTGTTTTTT.